This record concerns one T cell receptor beta chain sequence. The table came from immunoSEQ multiplex PCR; TCRdb's copy has only in-frame clones and leaves some out. The profile shows a few hundred thousand clones, around 89% of them singletons. This entry belongs to a study of blood T cell repertoires in COVID-19. Turning to the study itself: Sources were T cells, B-cell-depleted T cells, or PBMCs; the material itself was cDNA or gDNA.

It was during active infection that Seattle patients were enrolled and then longitudinally followed. Sequencing was carried out using peripheral blood. The sequence was obtained from a woman aged 30 to 39 with COVID-19, enrolled during active disease.

The CDR3 sequence: CASTRGTPANVLTF. The CDR3 DNA reads as TGTGCCAGCACCCGGGGGACTCCGGCCAACGTCCTGACTTTC. The chain is built from TRBV11-2 and TRBJ2-6; perhaps TRBD2 as D (6 bases). Trimming cost V 7 bases and J 6 bases, with 13 bases left between them. The CDR3 totals 14 residues. Germline CDR1 and CDR2: SGHAT and FQNNGV.